Listed here are 30 T cell receptor beta chains from one sample, sequenced in a study of blood T cell repertoires in COVID-19. Sequenced by immunoSEQ multiplex PCR; TCRdb stores in-frame clones only, minus some. Of about 100,000 clones listed, over 75% are singletons. The sequencing input was peripheral blood. The source is a man between 25 and 39 years old in a cohort sampled during active COVID-19.

V is TRBV5-1 and J is TRBJ2-1, with 7 nucleotides matching TRBD2. Germline loops: CDR1 SGHRS, CDR2 YFSETQ. The CDR3 is 15 amino acids. J gave up 2 bases and V 0 bases, and 2 bases lay outside the gene matches. The CDR3 region has the DNA TGCGCCAGCAGCTTGGGAGCGGGGACCTACAATGAGCAGTTCTTC. Protein product: CASSLGAGTYNEQFF. The whole variable domain, remainder taken from reference TRBV5-1 and TRBJ2-1, is KAGVTQTPRYLIKTRGQQVTLSCSPISGHRSVSWYQQTPGQGLQFLFEYFSETQRNKGNFPGRFSGRQFSNSRSEMNVSTLELGDSALYLCASSLGAGTYNEQFFGPGTRLTVL.

Notes on this clone: The same CDR3 is also encoded by other DNA sequences in this sample. The chain uses TRBV5-1 and TRBJ2-2; TRBD2 might be the D (6 bases). Germline-derived CDR1 and CDR2 are SGHRS and YFSETQ. V was cut by 5 bases and J by 4 bases, with 12 bases left in between. The CDR3 consists of 14 residues. The CDR3 DNA is TGCGCCAGCAGTGGAGGACTATCCACCGGGGAGCTGTTTTTT. Translated, it gives CASSGGLSTGELFF. The full variable domain, its missing parts supplied by reference TRBV5-1 and TRBJ2-2, is KAGVTQTPRYLIKTRGQQVTLSCSPISGHRSVSWYQQTPGQGLQFLFEYFSETQRNKGNFPGRFSGRQFSNSRSEMNVSTLELGDSALYLCASSGGLSTGELFFGEGSRLTVL.

The chain combines TRBV28 with TRBJ1-2, with D unresolved. V shed 7 bases and J shed 4 bases, with 16 bases lying between them. CDR1 and CDR2 (germline): MDHEN, SYDVKM. The CDR3 is 14 residues long. CDR3 amino acids: CASTPLTGPYGYTF. The CDR3 nucleotides read TGTGCCAGCACCCCATTGACTGGCCCCTATGGCTACACCTTC.

In DNA form, the CDR3 reads TGTGCCAGCAGTTCCCCGACAGGCGCTTTCTCCTACGAGCAGTACTTC. Amino acid sequence: CASSSPTGAFSYEQYF. The genes are TRBV6-6 and TRBJ2-7; weak D call: TRBD1 (6 bases). CDR1 and CDR2 (germline): MNHNY, SVGAGI (reference sequence). Between the trimmed V and J ends, which lost 4 bases and 0 bases, there was a span of 16 bases. The CDR3 is 16 amino acids.

The rearrangement uses TRBV2 and TRBJ1-1, with D unclear. The CDR3 length is 14 residues. Trimming took off 4 bases at V and 4 bases at J, with 13 bases between the two ends. Germline CDR1 SNHLY, CDR2 FYNNEI. The DNA for the CDR3 is TGTGCCAGCAGTGTTCCTCGTCCGAGCACTGAAGCTTTCTTT. Translation gives CASSVPRPSTEAFF.

V gene TRBV19 combines with J gene TRBJ2-5, with D perhaps matching TRBD2 (5 bases). The CDR3 totals 15 residues. Deletions cut 1 base from V and 2 bases from J, with 11 bases between. Germline V CDR1 and CDR2: LNHDA, SQIVND (reference sequence). CDR3 in amino acids: CASSIGGLGQETQYF. The DNA of the CDR3 is TGTGCCAGTAGTATAGGAGGGCTAGGGCAAGAGACCCAGTACTTC.

The chain joins TRBV5-1 to TRBJ1-1, with TRBD1 as a possible D gene (6 bases). CDR3 length: 17 amino acids. V was shortened by 0 bases and J by 2 bases, with 17 bases between the two germline ends. From germline, CDR1 is SGHRS and CDR2 YFSETQ. CDR3 region: CASSLGQGTWLNTEAFF. For the CDR3, the DNA is TGCGCCAGCAGCTTGGGGCAGGGGACCTGGCTTAACACTGAAGCTTTCTTT.

The rearrangement joins TRBV20-1 to TRBJ2-2; D remains ambiguous. Trimming removed 3 bases at V and 1 base at J, with 6 bases between. The CDR3 runs 13 residues. Germline values: CDR1 DFQATT, CDR2 SNEGSKA (reference sequence). The DNA for the CDR3 is TGCAGTGCTAGTCCGGGGAACACCGGGGAGCTGTTTTTT. Protein sequence: CSASPGNTGELFF.

The chain recombines TRBV20-1 with TRBJ2-7, with D maybe TRBD1 (6 bases). The CDR3 is 14 residues long. The V gene's germline CDR1 is DFQATT and CDR2 SNEGSKA (reference sequence). The V end lost 3 bases, the J end lost 2 bases, and 14 bases lay between the germline ends. The CDR3 nucleotides are TGCAGTGCTAGTACAGACAGGCCTACCTACGAGCAGTACTTC. Translation: CSASTDRPTYEQYF.

This rearrangement joins TRBV28 to TRBJ2-1; D is ambiguous. Trimming cost V 4 bases and J 10 bases, with 8 bases left between them. CDR3 size: 11 residues. Germline V gene data show CDR1 as MDHEN and CDR2 as SYDVKM. The chain's CDR3 is CASSSHIEQFF. The DNA of the CDR3 is TGTGCCAGCAGTTCACACATAGAGCAGTTCTTC.

This clone came up a few times. The chain is built from TRBV5-1 and TRBJ2-4, with D possibly TRBD2 on 5 matching bases. CDR1 and CDR2 from the germline V gene are SGHRS and YFSETQ. The V end lost 4 bases, the J end lost 0 bases, and 11 bases lay between the germline ends. The CDR3 runs to 15 residues. CDR3 DNA: TGCGCCAGCAGCGAGGGAATTCTAGCCAAAAACATTCAGTACTTC. Encoded protein: CASSEGILAKNIQYF.

J is TRBJ2-3 and V is TRBV6-5; perhaps TRBD2 as D (5 bases). Trimming removed 0 bases from V and 2 bases from J, with 6 bases in between. The germline gives CDR1 MNHEY, CDR2 SVGAGI. The CDR3 runs to 14 residues. The CDR3 nucleotides are TGTGCCAGCAGTTACTCCGGGAACACAGATACGCAGTATTTT. Encoded protein: CASSYSGNTDTQYF.

V gene TRBV5-1 combines with J gene TRBJ2-3; a possible D gene is TRBD2 (6 bases). This CDR3 spans 14 amino acids. Germline loops: CDR1 SGHRS, CDR2 YFSETQ. V lost 4 bases and J lost 2, with 11 bases in between. CDR3 in DNA: TGCGCCAGCAGCAACGGAGGGATCACAGATACGCAGTATTTT. It encodes CASSNGGITDTQYF.

The chain couples TRBV7-8 to TRBJ1-2; tentative D call: TRBD1 (5 bases). Germline loops: CDR1 SGHVS, CDR2 FQNEAQ. Trimming pared 1 base from V and 6 bases from J, leaving 15 bases between. The CDR3 is 15 residues long. The CDR3 region is CASSLGPLGGNGYTF. CDR3 DNA: TGTGCCAGCAGCTTAGGGCCCCTTGGGGGGAATGGCTACACCTTC. Complete variable domain (other parts from reference TRBV7-8 and TRBJ1-2): GAGVSQSPRYKVAKRGQDVALRCDPISGHVSLFWYQQALGQGPEFLTYFQNEAQLDKSGLPSDRFFAERPEGSVSTLKIQRTQQEDSAVYLCASSLGPLGGNGYTFGSGTRLTVV.

The V call is TRBV14, the J call TRBJ1-4; D ambiguous. The germline CDR1 and CDR2 sequences are SGHDN and FVKESK. The CDR3 is made up of 16 amino acids. V was trimmed by 1 base and J by 2 bases, leaving 11 bases between them. The CDR3 DNA follows: TGTGCCAGCAGCCAAGGTCTATACAGCACTAATGAAAAACTGTTTTTT. Encoded protein: CASSQGLYSTNEKLFF.

The rearrangement uses TRBV5-1 and TRBJ1-6, with D possibly TRBD1 on 5 matching bases. This CDR3 region has 14 residues. The germline V gene encodes CDR1 SGHRS and CDR2 YFSETQ. V shed 5 bases and J shed 9 bases, with 15 bases lying between them. The CDR3 region has the DNA TGCGCCAGCAGACAGGCCCTATTCGGTTCACCCCTCCACTTT. Protein: CASRQALFGSPLHF.

This clone has just one count. The chain links TRBV27 to TRBJ2-7; 8 bases fit TRBD1. V was pared by 5 bases and J by 3 bases, with 12 bases of the junction left unmatched. This CDR3 has 16 amino acids. Germline loops: CDR1 MNHEY, CDR2 SMNVEV (reference sequence). As DNA, the CDR3 is TGTGCCAGCAGTCCGCCCAGGGGGCGCGGTGTCTACGAGCAGTACTTC. Translating it yields CASSPPRGRGVYEQYF.

DNA for the CDR3: TGTGCCAGCAGCTTAGCGCGTGGGGGGCAAGAGACCCAGTACTTC. Protein product: CASSLARGGQETQYF. The rearrangement links TRBV7-9 to TRBJ2-5; D possibly corresponds to TRBD2 (6 bases). Germline V lookup: CDR1 SEHNR, CDR2 FQNEAQ (reference sequence). The CDR3 is 15 amino acids. V was clipped by 0 bases and J by 2 bases, with 10 bases between them.

The V call is TRBV19, the J call TRBJ2-3, with 8 bases identical to TRBD2. Germline V gives CDR1 LNHDA, CDR2 SQIVND (reference sequence). CDR3 length: 14 residues. J was trimmed by 0 bases and V by 6 bases; bases with no gene match: 2. The CDR3 is CASRRLASTDTQYF. CDR3 DNA: TGTGCCAGTAGGAGACTAGCGAGCACAGATACGCAGTATTTT.

J is TRBJ2-2 and V is TRBV19, with 8 positions matching TRBD2. Germline V gene lookup returns CDR1 LNHDA and CDR2 SQIVND (reference sequence). The CDR3 runs 17 residues. The trim removed 2 bases at V and 2 bases at J, leaving 7 bases unmatched. CDR3 region: CASSIHIGGGNTGELFF. CDR3 coding DNA: TGTGCCAGTAGTATACACATCGGGGGGGGTAACACCGGGGAGCTGTTTTTT.

V and J are TRBV28 and TRBJ1-2; D possibly corresponds to TRBD1 (6 bases). Trimming left V 6 bases short and J 4 bases short, with 15 bases between. CDR1 is MDHEN, CDR2 SYDVKM, per germline. CDR3 size: 14 residues. CDR3 nucleotide sequence: TGTGCCAGCAGACAGGGTTACCGTACCTATGGCTACACCTTC. Its translation: CASRQGYRTYGYTF.

The rearrangement links TRBV25-1 to TRBJ2-3; 7 bases are a match to TRBD1. The length of the CDR3 is 16 residues. Germline V gene sequence: CDR1 MGHDK, CDR2 SYGVNS. V gave up 4 bases and J gave up 4 bases; unmatched junction bases: 11. CDR3 in DNA: TGTGCCAGCAGTGGACCGGGACAGAGCCACCCAGATACGCAGTATTTT. Amino acid sequence: CASSGPGQSHPDTQYF.

This clone has only a few counts. V usage is TRBV7-2 and J usage is TRBJ1-1, with D possibly matching TRBD1 (5 bases). Trimming shortened V by 3 bases and J by 2 bases, and 13 bases separated the two germline ends. Germline V gene data show CDR1 as SGHTA and CDR2 as FQGNSA. The CDR3 is 15 residues long. The CDR3 sequence: CASSFLGGKNTEAFF. Written as DNA, the CDR3 is TGTGCCAGCAGCTTCCTCGGGGGGAAAAACACTGAAGCTTTCTTT. The full variable domain, in which reference TRBV7-2 and TRBJ1-1 provide the parts outside the CDR3, is GAGVSQSPSNKVTEKGKDVELRCDPISGHTALYWYRQSLGQGLEFLIYFQGNSAPDKSGLPSDRFSAERTGGSVSTLTIQRTQQEDSAVYLCASSFLGGKNTEAFFGQGTRLTVV.

V gene TRBV18 combines with J gene TRBJ1-6, with D hard to call. Trimming cost V 3 bases and J 6 bases, with 9 bases left between them. The CDR3 sequence is 14 residues long. In germline, CDR1 is KGHSH, CDR2 LQKENI. CDR3 nucleotides: TGTGCCAGCTCACCGTCGGGATTTAATTCACCCCTCCACTTT. Translated: CASSPSGFNSPLHF.

The J gene is TRBJ2-2, the V gene TRBV2, with TRBD2 matching 10 bases. V was clipped by 4 bases and J by 5 bases; unmatched bases: 10. Germline CDR1 and CDR2: SNHLY and FYNNEI. CDR3 length: 17 residues. The CDR3 protein is CASSGGAGGPSTGELFF. The CDR3 DNA sequence: TGTGCCAGCAGTGGAGGAGCGGGGGGGCCGAGTACCGGGGAGCTGTTTTTT.

This chain links TRBV18 with TRBJ1-4; TRBD1 might be the D (6 bases). The CDR3 has 19 amino acids. The germline CDR1 and CDR2 sequences are KGHSH and LQKENI. V lost 6 bases to trimming and J lost 0 bases, with 23 bases between them. CDR3 sequence: CASSQPVRGSDSTNEKLFF. CDR3 nucleotide sequence: TGTGCCAGCTCTCAACCAGTAAGGGGGAGCGACTCAACTAATGAAAAACTGTTTTTT.

This clone was seen just once. The chain combines TRBV5-1 with TRBJ2-7, with D tentatively TRBD2 (6 bases). The CDR3 extends over 16 amino acids. Trimming took off 6 bases at V and 4 bases at J, with 23 bases between the two ends. In germline, CDR1 is SGHRS, CDR2 YFSETQ. The CDR3 spells CASTPRGGKGPYEQYF. The CDR3 DNA reads as TGCGCCAGCACCCCTAGGGGAGGTAAGGGTCCTTACGAGCAGTACTTC.

The rearrangement uses TRBV27 and TRBJ1-4; TRBD1 matches at 8 bases. Unmatched junction bases numbered 7, after V lost 6 bases and J lost 7 bases. From germline, CDR1 is MNHEY and CDR2 SMNVEV (reference sequence). This CDR3 has 14 residues. In DNA, the CDR3 is TGTGCCAGCAGCGACAGGGGCGGGGGTGAAAAACTGTTTTTT. Protein: CASSDRGGGEKLFF.

This clone has a single count. The chain recombines TRBV5-4 with TRBJ1-1; TRBD1 agrees at 8 bases. This CDR3 comprises 14 residues. CDR1 is SGHNT and CDR2 is YYREEE in the germline V gene (reference sequence). The V and J ends lost 0 bases and 4 bases, in that order; junction bases with no gene match: 2. The CDR3 nucleotides read TGTGCCAGCAGCTTGGCCAGGGGGCGCACTGAAGCTTTCTTT. As protein: CASSLARGRTEAFF.

This rearrangement joins TRBV11-2 to TRBJ1-2, with D hard to call. CDR1 is SGHAT and CDR2 is FQNNGV in the germline V gene. The CDR3 totals 12 residues. Trimming left V 2 bases short and J 3 bases short, with 4 bases between. In DNA, the CDR3 is TGTGCCAGCAGCTTACGTGACTATGGCTACACCTTC. Translation gives CASSLRDYGYTF.